The 5 T cell receptor beta chains presented below share a single source sample, sequenced in a study of identical twins. From the 5' RACE reads, TCRdb called clonotypes with MiXCR, one entry per CDR3 protein. This sample yields about 720,000 distinct CDR3 sequences, of which 8% to 9% are seen a single time; about 0.98% belongs to the top ten. The sample was also linked to a second study, of yellow fever vaccine responses in identical twins.

Specimen: PBMCs. The source is a woman aged 18 to 35 in good health.

V is TRBV27 and J is TRBJ2-3; D remains ambiguous. V gave up 3 bases and J gave up 6 bases, with 7 bases separating them. This CDR3 has 12 amino acids. CDR1 is MNHEY, CDR2 SMNVEV, per germline (reference sequence). This CDR3 is CASSFLRDTQYF. The CDR3 bases are TGTGCCAGCAGTTTCCTCCGGGATACGCAGTATTTT.

This clonotype was recorded at least ten times. The chain links TRBV5-1 to TRBJ1-4, with no clear D. CDR3 length equals 13 residues. The V gene's germline CDR1 is SGHRS and CDR2 YFSETQ. V was clipped by 2 bases and J by 8 bases, with 10 bases between them. As DNA, the CDR3 is TGCGCCAGCAGCTTCAGAGCGGGAGAAAAACTGTTTTTT. This codes for CASSFRAGEKLFF.

This clonotype was detected many times. The CDR3 loop reads CASSRDDKNIQYF. The CDR3 DNA reads TGCGCCAGCAGCCGGGACGACAAAAACATTCAGTACTTC. The gene calls are TRBV5-1 and TRBJ2-4; D is perhaps TRBD1 or TRBD2 (5 bases each). Deletions cut 4 bases from V and 3 bases from J, with 8 bases between. The CDR3 has 13 residues. Germline CDR1 is SGHRS and CDR2 is YFSETQ.

The chain uses TRBV28 and TRBJ2-7; D remains unclear. This CDR3 contains 13 residues. Trimming took off 7 bases at V and 10 bases at J, with 20 bases between the two ends. Germline CDR1 reads MDHEN; CDR2 reads SYDVKM. In nucleotides, the CDR3 is TGTGCCAGCAACGATCTGGGGTCTAAGGAACAGTACTTC. Protein sequence: CASNDLGSKEQYF. Full variable domain (rest looked up from reference TRBV28 and TRBJ2-7): DVKVTQSSRYLVKRTGEKVFLECVQDMDHENMFWYRQDPGLGLRLIYFSYDVKMKEKGDIPEGYSVSREKKERFSLILESASTNQTSMYLCASNDLGSKEQYFGPGTRLTVT.

V usage is TRBV20-1 and J usage is TRBJ1-1; D call uncertain. The CDR3 has 15 amino acids. Germline V gene data show CDR1 as DFQATT and CDR2 as SNEGSKA (reference sequence). The V and J ends lost 2 bases and 4 bases respectively, with 17 bases between them. The CDR3 nucleotides are TGCAGTGCTAGACGAATGGGGAATGAGGGCACTGAAGCTTTCTTT. Translating gives CSARRMGNEGTEAFF.